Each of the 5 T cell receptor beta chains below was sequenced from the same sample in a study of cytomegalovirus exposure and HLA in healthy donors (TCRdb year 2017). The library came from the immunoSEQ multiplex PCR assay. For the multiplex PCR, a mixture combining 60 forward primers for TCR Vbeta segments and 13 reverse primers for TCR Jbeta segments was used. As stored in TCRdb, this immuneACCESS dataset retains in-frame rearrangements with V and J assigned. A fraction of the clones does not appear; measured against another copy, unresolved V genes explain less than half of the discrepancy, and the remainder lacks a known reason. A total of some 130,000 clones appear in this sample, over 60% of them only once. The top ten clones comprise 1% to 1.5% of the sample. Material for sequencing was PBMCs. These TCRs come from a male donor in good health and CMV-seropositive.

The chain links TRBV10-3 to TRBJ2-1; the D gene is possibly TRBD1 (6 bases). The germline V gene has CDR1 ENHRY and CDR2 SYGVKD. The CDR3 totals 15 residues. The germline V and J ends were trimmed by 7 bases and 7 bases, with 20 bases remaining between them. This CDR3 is CAITMGQVGSNEQFF. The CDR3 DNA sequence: TGTGCCATCACTATGGGACAAGTGGGATCTAATGAGCAGTTCTTC.

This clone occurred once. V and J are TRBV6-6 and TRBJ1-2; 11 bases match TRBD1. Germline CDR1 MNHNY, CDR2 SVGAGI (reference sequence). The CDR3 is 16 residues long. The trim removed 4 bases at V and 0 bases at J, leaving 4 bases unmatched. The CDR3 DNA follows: TGTGCCAGCAGTTTAGGGACAGGGGGTCCTAACTATGGCTACACCTTC. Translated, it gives CASSLGTGGPNYGYTF.

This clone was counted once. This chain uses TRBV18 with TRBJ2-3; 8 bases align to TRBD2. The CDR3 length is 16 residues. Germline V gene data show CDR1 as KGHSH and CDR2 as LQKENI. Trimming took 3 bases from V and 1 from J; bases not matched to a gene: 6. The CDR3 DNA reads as TGTGCCAGCTCACCTATAGCGGGATCACGCACAGATACGCAGTATTTT. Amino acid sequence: CASSPIAGSRTDTQYF.

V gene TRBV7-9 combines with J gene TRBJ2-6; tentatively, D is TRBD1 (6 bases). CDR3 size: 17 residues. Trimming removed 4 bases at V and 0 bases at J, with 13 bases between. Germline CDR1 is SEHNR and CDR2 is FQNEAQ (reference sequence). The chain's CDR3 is CASSSGQTGSGANVLTF. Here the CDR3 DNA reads TGTGCCAGCAGCTCCGGACAGACTGGCTCTGGGGCCAACGTCCTGACTTTC.

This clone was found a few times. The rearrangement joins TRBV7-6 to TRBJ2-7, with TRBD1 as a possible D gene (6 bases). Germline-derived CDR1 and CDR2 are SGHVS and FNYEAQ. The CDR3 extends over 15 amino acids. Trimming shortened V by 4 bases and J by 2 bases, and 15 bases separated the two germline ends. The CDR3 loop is CASSSTLGAAYEQYF. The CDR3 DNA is TGTGCCAGCAGCTCGACTTTGGGGGCCGCCTACGAGCAGTACTTC.